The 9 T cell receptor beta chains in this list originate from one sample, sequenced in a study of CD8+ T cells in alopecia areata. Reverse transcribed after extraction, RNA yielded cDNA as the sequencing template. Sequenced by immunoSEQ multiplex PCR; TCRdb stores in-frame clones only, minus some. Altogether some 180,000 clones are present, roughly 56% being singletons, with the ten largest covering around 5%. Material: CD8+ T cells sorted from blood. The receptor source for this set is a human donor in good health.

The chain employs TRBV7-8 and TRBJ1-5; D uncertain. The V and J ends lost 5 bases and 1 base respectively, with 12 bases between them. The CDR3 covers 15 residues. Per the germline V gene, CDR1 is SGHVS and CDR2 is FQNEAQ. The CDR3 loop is CASSTYGGSNQPQHF. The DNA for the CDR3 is TGTGCCAGCAGCACCTACGGAGGGAGCAATCAGCCCCAGCATTTT.

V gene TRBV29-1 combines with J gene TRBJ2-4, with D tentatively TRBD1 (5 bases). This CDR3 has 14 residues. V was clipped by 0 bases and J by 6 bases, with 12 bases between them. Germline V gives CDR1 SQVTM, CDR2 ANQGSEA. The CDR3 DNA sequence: TGCAGCGTTGAAGAATGGGGCGCTGGAAACATTCAGTACTTC. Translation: CSVEEWGAGNIQYF.

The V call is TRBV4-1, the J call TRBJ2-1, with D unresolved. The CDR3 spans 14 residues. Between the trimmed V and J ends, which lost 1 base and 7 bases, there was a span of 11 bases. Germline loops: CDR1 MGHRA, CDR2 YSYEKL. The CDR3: CASSQVPAKNEQFF. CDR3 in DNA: TGCGCCAGCAGCCAAGTTCCCGCCAAAAATGAGCAGTTCTTC.

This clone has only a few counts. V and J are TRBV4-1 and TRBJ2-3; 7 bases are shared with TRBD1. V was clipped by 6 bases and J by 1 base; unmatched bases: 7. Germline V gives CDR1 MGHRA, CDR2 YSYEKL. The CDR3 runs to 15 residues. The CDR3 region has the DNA TGCGCCAGCAGAGACAGGGCGTACGGCACAGATACGCAGTATTTT. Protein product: CASRDRAYGTDTQYF.

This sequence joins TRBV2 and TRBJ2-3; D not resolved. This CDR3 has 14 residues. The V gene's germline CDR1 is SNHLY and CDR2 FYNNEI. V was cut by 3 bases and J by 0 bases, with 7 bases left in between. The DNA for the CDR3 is TGTGCCAGCAGTGACACGGGTAGCACAGATACGCAGTATTTT. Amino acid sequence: CASSDTGSTDTQYF.

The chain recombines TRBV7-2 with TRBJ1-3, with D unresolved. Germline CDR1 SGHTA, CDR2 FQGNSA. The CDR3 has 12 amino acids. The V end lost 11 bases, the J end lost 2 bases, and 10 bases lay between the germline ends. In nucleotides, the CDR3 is TGTGCCCTAGGCGGAACTGGAAACACCATATATTTT. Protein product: CALGGTGNTIYF.

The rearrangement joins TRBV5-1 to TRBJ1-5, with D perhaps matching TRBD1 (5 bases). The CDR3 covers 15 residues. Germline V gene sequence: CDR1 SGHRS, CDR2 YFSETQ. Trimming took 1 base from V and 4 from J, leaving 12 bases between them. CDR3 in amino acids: CASSLTPGSNQPQHF. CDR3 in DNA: TGCGCCAGCAGCTTGACCCCAGGGAGTAATCAGCCCCAGCATTTT.

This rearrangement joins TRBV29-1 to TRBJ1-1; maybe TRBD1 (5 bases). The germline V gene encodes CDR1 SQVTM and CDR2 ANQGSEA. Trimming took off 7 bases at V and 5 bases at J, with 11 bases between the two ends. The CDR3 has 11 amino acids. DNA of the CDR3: TGCAGCGCCGGCCGGGGGACTGAAGCTTTCTTT. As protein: CSAGRGTEAFF.

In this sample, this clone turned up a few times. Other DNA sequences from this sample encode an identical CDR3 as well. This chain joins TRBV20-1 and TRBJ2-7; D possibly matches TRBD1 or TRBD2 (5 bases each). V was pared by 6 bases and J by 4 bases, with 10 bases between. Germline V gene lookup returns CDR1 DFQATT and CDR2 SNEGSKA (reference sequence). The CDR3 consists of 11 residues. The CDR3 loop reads CSARDGYEQYF. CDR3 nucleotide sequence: TGCAGTGCCCGGGACGGTTACGAGCAGTACTTC.